The 6 T cell receptor beta chains listed next were all sequenced from one sample in a study of TET2 disruption in CD19-targeted CAR T cells. These TCRs are of unknown antigen specificity. Specified treatment: autologous CTL019 cells: CD19 CAR with 4-1BB and CD3 zeta domains. Libraries were prepared by immunoSEQ multiplex PCR; TCRdb keeps only in-frame clonotypes and omits some of them. This table lists approximately 27,000 clones. This material consisted of CD8- CAR+ T cells sorted from cultured blood T cells, taken for CD19 CAR T cell therapy. Stated subset: CD8-negative CAR-positive T cells from the infusion product. The receptors derive from a man between 65 and 85 years old with chronic lymphocytic leukemia.

As for this clone: From the germline J gene comes the end of the CDR3, since the read stops 3 residues before it. The chain recombines TRBV29-1 with TRBJ1-2, with 12 nucleotides matching TRBD1. The germline CDR1 and CDR2 sequences are SQVTM and ANQGSEA. The CDR3 spans 15 residues. The CDR3 DNA, read in part, is TGCAGCGTCGCTTCGGGGGGACAGGGGGCGCGGGGC. Translated: CSVASGGQGARG. Given in full, the CDR3 is CSVASGGQGARGYTF.

In regard to this clone: The read comes to an end 3 residues before the CDR3 does, leaving the germline J gene to fill in the end. V is TRBV7-3 and J is TRBJ1-2, with 9 bases fitting TRBD1. Germline CDR1 is SGHTA and CDR2 is FQGTGA. This CDR3 contains 16 residues. CDR3 sequence: CASSIHPGQGADTYTF. The DNA read from the CDR3 is TGTGCCAGCAGCATCCACCCGGGACAGGGAGCAGATACC.

Notes on this clone: The sequenced fragment ends 3 residues before the CDR3 boundary, so the rest is inferred from the germline J gene. The V and J genes are TRBV20-1 and TRBJ1-5; the match to TRBD1 covers 9 bases. Germline V CDR1 and CDR2: DFQATT, SNEGSKA (reference sequence). Trimming took 8 bases from V and 9 from J; bases not matched to a gene: 14. The CDR3 contains 14 residues. Incomplete CDR3 DNA: TGCAGTTCGATGGGGGGGACAGGGAGTTCGCCC. Its translation is CSSMGGTGSSP. The whole CDR3 sequence is CSSMGGTGSSPQHF.

With regard to this clone: The read is 3 residues too short to cover the CDR3 end, so that end is filled in from the germline J gene. This chain connects TRBV6-1 to TRBJ2-1; D is undetermined. CDR1 and CDR2 (germline): MNHNS, SASEGT. V dropped 1 base and J dropped 7 bases, with 8 bases sitting between them. This CDR3 comprises 13 residues. The CDR3 bases that were read are TGTGCCAGCAGTGAAGAGAACAGAAATGAG. Translation gives CASSEENRNE. The entire CDR3 protein reads CASSEENRNEQFF.

In regard to this clone: The observed sequence ends 3 residues before the CDR3 terminus, with the missing tail filled in from the germline J gene. This rearrangement joins TRBV5-3 to TRBJ2-7; 10 nucleotides agree with TRBD2. TRBV5-3 is an open reading frame, and its role is uncertain. The ends lost 3 bases at V and 0 bases at J; junction bases unmatched: 9. This CDR3 comprises 17 residues. Incomplete CDR3 DNA: TGTGCCAGAAGCTCCGCGCAACTAGCGGGGTGCTCCTACGAG. Its translation is CARSSAQLAGCSYE. The CDR3, in full, reads CARSSAQLAGCSYEQYF.

In regard to this clone: An end of the junction differs from the germline gene, which may be a read error. The read finishes 3 residues shy of the CDR3 end, and the germline J gene is used to complete it. This chain connects TRBV5-4 to TRBJ1-3, with a weak D call TRBD1 (5 bases). Germline loops: CDR1 SGHNT, CDR2 YYREEE (reference sequence). The CDR3 is made up of 13 amino acids. Partial CDR3 DNA: TGTGCCAGCAGCTTGGGAGGGATGGACACT. Residues: CASSLGGMDT. The full CDR3 is CASSLGGMDTIYF. The whole variable domain, filled in from reference TRBV5-4 and TRBJ1-3, reads ETGVTQSPTHLIKTRGQQVTLRCSSQSGHNTVSWYQQALGQGPQFIFQYYREEENGRGNFPPRFSGLQFPNYSSELNVNALELDDSALYLCASSLGGMDTIYFGEGSWLTVV.